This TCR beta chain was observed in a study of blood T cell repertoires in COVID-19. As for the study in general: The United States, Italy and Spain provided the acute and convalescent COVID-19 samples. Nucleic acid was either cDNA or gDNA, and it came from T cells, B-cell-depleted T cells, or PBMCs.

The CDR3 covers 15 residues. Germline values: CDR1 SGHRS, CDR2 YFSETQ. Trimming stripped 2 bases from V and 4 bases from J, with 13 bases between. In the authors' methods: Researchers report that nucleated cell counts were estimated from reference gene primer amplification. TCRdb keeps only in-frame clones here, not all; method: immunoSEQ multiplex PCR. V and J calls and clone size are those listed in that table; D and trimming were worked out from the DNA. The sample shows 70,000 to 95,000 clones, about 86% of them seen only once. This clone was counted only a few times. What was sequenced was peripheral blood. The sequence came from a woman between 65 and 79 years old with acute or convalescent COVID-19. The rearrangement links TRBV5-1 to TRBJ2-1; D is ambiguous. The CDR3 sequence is CASSFSGGEYNEQFF. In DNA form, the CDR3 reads TGCGCCAGCAGCTTCAGTGGCGGAGAATACAATGAGCAGTTCTTC.